These 19 T cell receptor beta chains came from one sample sequenced in a study of T cells in localized non-small cell lung cancer. Sequencing used immunoSEQ multiplex PCR; TCRdb keeps in-frame clones, though not all of them. The data show roughly 33,000 clones, with about 90% seen just once and around 4.2% held by the top ten. Material: peripheral blood, obtained before any cancer treatment. These receptors originate from a woman aged 40-75 years with stage I lung adenocarcinoma.

The chain has TRBV7-3 and TRBJ2-7; no clear D. V shed 3 bases and J shed 0 bases, with 12 bases lying between them. The germline gives CDR1 SGHTA, CDR2 FQGTGA. The CDR3 extends over 15 amino acids. The CDR3 here is CASSLYSVTSYEQYF. The CDR3 coding sequence is TGTGCCAGCAGCTTGTACAGCGTTACCTCCTACGAGCAGTACTTC.

V gene TRBV15 combines with J gene TRBJ2-7; D is possibly TRBD1 or TRBD2 (5 bases each). Per the germline V gene, CDR1 is LNHNV and CDR2 is YYDKDF (reference sequence). The CDR3 is 15 amino acids. With 1 base removed from V and 7 bases from J, the gap between germline ends came to 17 bases. The DNA of the CDR3 is TGTGCCACCAGCAGAGGAAAAGGGACCGACGTTGAGCAGTACTTC. This translates into CATSRGKGTDVEQYF. Together with reference TRBV15 and TRBJ2-7, the CDR3 gives the full variable domain: DAMVIQNPRYQVTQFGKPVTLSCSQTLNHNVMYWYQQKSSQAPKLLFHYYDKDFNNEADTPDNFQSRRPNTSFCFLDIRSPGLGDTAMYLCATSRGKGTDVEQYFGPGTRLTVT.

This clone was seen only once. V gene TRBV18 combines with J gene TRBJ2-5; 7 positions agree with TRBD2. Losses at the gene ends were 0 bases for V and 5 bases for J; bases not matched to a gene: 3. CDR3 length: 14 residues. The V gene's germline CDR1 is KGHSH and CDR2 LQKENI. The CDR3 loop reads CASSPPGRVETQYF. The CDR3 DNA sequence: TGTGCCAGCTCACCACCGGGGAGGGTGGAGACCCAGTACTTC.

The chain couples TRBV4-1 to TRBJ2-7; 8 bases line up with TRBD2. The CDR3 length is 14 residues. V trimming: 4 bases; J trimming: 5 bases; junction bases outside the gene matches: 7. Germline assignment: CDR1 MGHRA and CDR2 YSYEKL. The CDR3 spells CASSLGVAGNEQYF. DNA of the CDR3: TGCGCCAGCAGCCTGGGGGTAGCGGGGAACGAGCAGTACTTC.

V gene TRBV7-6 combines with J gene TRBJ2-3, with 7 bases fitting TRBD2. The CDR3 has 15 amino acids. The ends lost 5 bases at V and 1 base at J; junction bases unmatched: 6. The germline V gene encodes CDR1 SGHVS and CDR2 FNYEAQ. The CDR3 bases are TGTGCCAGCAGCACCGAGCGGGGAGGCACAGATACGCAGTATTTT. Translating it yields CASSTERGGTDTQYF.

V gene TRBV9 combines with J gene TRBJ2-1; 10 positions match TRBD2. Germline CDR1 and CDR2: SGDLS and YYNGEE. The V gene end was trimmed by 0 bases and the J gene end by 4 bases; junction bases not matched to a gene: 10. This CDR3 spans 18 amino acids. CDR3 amino acids: CASSVARSGGAHYNEQFF. CDR3 bases: TGTGCCAGCAGCGTAGCACGGAGCGGGGGGGCCCATTACAATGAGCAGTTCTTC.

The V call is TRBV14, the J call TRBJ2-7; D not certain. Trimming pared 5 bases from V and 2 bases from J, leaving 7 bases between. This CDR3 is built from 12 residues. The germline gives CDR1 SGHDN, CDR2 FVKESK. CDR3 sequence (DNA): TGTGCCAGCAGCTTCAACCCCTACGAGCAGTACTTC. This translates into CASSFNPYEQYF.

CDR3 in amino acids: CASSLDQADTQYF. Written as DNA, the CDR3 is TGTGCCAGCAGCTTAGACCAAGCCGATACGCAGTATTTT. The rearrangement joins TRBV7-6 to TRBJ2-3; D is undetermined. CDR3 length equals 13 residues. Germline values: CDR1 SGHVS, CDR2 FNYEAQ. V was clipped by 1 base and J by 6 bases, with 8 bases between them.

The chain combines TRBV9 with TRBJ2-5, with D possibly TRBD2 on 5 matching bases. This CDR3 region has 14 residues. V was clipped by 4 bases and J by 1 base, with 11 bases between them. The V gene's germline CDR1 is SGDLS and CDR2 YYNGEE. The CDR3 reads CASSTPGTQETQYF. The CDR3 region has the DNA TGTGCCAGCAGCACACCGGGAACCCAAGAGACCCAGTACTTC.

The chain carries TRBV5-1 and TRBJ2-5, with D unclear. CDR1 and CDR2 (germline): SGHRS, YFSETQ. The ends were cut back, 0 bases at V and 4 bases at J, with 7 bases in the middle. This CDR3 is 13 amino acids long. As DNA, the CDR3 is TGCGCCAGCAGCTTGGGTGTATTAGAGACCCAGTACTTC. It yields the protein CASSLGVLETQYF.

The rearrangement joins TRBV21-1 to TRBJ2-7; whether TRBD2, the table's D call, matches the DNA was not checked. TRBV21-1 is a listed pseudogene. CDR3 length: 15 residues. Here the CDR3 DNA reads TGTGCCAGCAGACCTATAAGTACGGAGTTTAGAGTGCAGTACTTC. As protein: CASRPISTEFRVQYF.

The chain uses TRBV7-9 and TRBJ2-6; D gene unclear. The CDR3 runs 15 residues. Trimming removed 7 bases from V and 0 bases from J, with 10 bases in between. Looked up from germline, CDR1 is SEHNR and CDR2 is FQNEAQ (reference sequence). The CDR3 nucleotides read TGTGCCAGCATACGACCCGGCTCTGGGGCCAACGTCCTGACTTTC. This translates into CASIRPGSGANVLTF.

The rearrangement uses TRBV7-3 and TRBJ1-5, with TRBD1 as a possible D gene (5 bases). The V end lost 5 bases, the J end lost 5 bases, and 16 bases lay between the germline ends. Looked up from germline, CDR1 is SGHTA and CDR2 is FQGTGA. This CDR3 contains 15 residues. The CDR3 spells CASSPGLLGDQPQHF. The CDR3, as DNA: TGTGCCAGCAGCCCGGGACTTCTGGGGGATCAGCCCCAGCATTTT.

V is TRBV4-3 and J is TRBJ2-3, with 10 positions matching TRBD2. CDR1 and CDR2 (germline): LGHNA, YSLEER. V lost 2 bases and J lost 1; bases outside the gene matches: 0. The CDR3 is 15 residues long. For the CDR3, the DNA is TGCGCCAGCAGCCAACTAGCGGGGGGCACAGATACGCAGTATTTT. Translation gives CASSQLAGGTDTQYF.

V and J are TRBV7-2 and TRBJ2-5; a weak D match, TRBD1 (6 bases). Germline CDR1 is SGHTA and CDR2 is FQGNSA. V lost 6 bases and J 0 bases, leaving 8 bases between the germline ends. This CDR3 spans 13 amino acids. The CDR3 nucleotides are TGTGCCAGCAGGGACAGAAACCAAGAGACCCAGTACTTC. Encoded protein: CASRDRNQETQYF.

This rearrangement joins TRBV4-1 to TRBJ2-7; 7 nucleotides line up with TRBD1. The CDR3 covers 16 residues. Unmatched junction bases numbered 10, after V lost 0 bases and J lost 5 bases. Germline V gene lookup returns CDR1 MGHRA and CDR2 YSYEKL. The CDR3 nucleotides read TGCGCCAGCAGCCAAGAAGCGACAGGGATGCCCCACGAGCAGTACTTC. Translation gives CASSQEATGMPHEQYF.

This sequence joins TRBV5-6 and TRBJ1-5; tentatively, D is TRBD1 (6 bases). The germline gives CDR1 SGHDT, CDR2 YYEEEE. V was shortened by 5 bases and J by 6 bases, with 12 bases between the two germline ends. There are 13 residues in the CDR3. The CDR3 region has the DNA TGTGCCAGCAGTACAGGGTCGGGTCAGCCCCAGCATTTT. Protein sequence: CASSTGSGQPQHF.

V gene TRBV5-6 combines with J gene TRBJ1-5, with D possibly matching TRBD1 (6 bases). Trimming shortened V by 1 base and J by 3 bases, and 11 bases separated the two germline ends. This CDR3 spans 15 amino acids. Germline-derived CDR1 and CDR2 are SGHDT and YYEEEE. The CDR3 sequence is CASSLRGGTNQPQHF. The CDR3 DNA reads as TGTGCCAGCAGCTTGCGAGGGGGGACCAATCAGCCCCAGCATTTT.

This chain uses TRBV5-1 with TRBJ1-1; no definite D call. The CDR3 consists of 14 residues. Germline V CDR1 and CDR2: SGHRS, YFSETQ. V lost 1 base to trimming and J lost 1 base, with 8 bases between them. The CDR3 spells CASSLKRRNTEAFF. DNA for the CDR3: TGCGCCAGCAGCTTGAAGCGCAGGAACACTGAAGCTTTCTTT.